This is a list of T cell receptor beta chains from one sample in a study of regulatory T cells in long-lasting Graves disease. From the multiplex PCR reads, TCRdb called clonotypes with MiXCR, one entry per CDR3 protein. This table has about 220,000 distinct CDR3 sequences, approximately 20% appearing once. This sample comprised peripheral blood mononuclear cells (PBMCs), obtained at new diagnosis, from a patient treated with antithyroid drugs. The receptor source for this set is a female donor with Graves disease. The CDR3 runs from the conserved cysteine through the conserved F or W. A D gene is named only where the DNA matches it firmly. Rows may omit the clone size; those that give it use once, few, many or a size class.

CDR3 protein	CDR3 DNA	clone size	D gene	J gene	V gene
CASSQARGKHYGYTF	TGTGCCAGCAGCCAAGCCAGAGGGAAACACTATGGCTACACCTTC	many	.	TRBJ1-2	TRBV3-1
CASSEHHNEQFF	TGTGCCAGCAGTGAACACCACAATGAGCAGTTCTTC	many	.	TRBJ2-1	TRBV2
CASSMKGAPVRDGYTF	TGTGCCAGTAGCATGAAAGGGGCCCCCGTAAGGGATGGCTACACCTTC	.	.	TRBJ1-2	TRBV19
CASSFQTSARGDEQYF	TGCGCCAGCAGCTTCCAGACTAGCGCCAGAGGCGACGAGCAGTACTTC	many	TRBD2	TRBJ2-7	TRBV5-1
CASSLGAVYGYTF	TGTGCCAGCAGCCTGGGGGCAGTCTATGGCTACACCTTC	many	.	TRBJ1-2	TRBV7-9
CASSRYRGTPDQETQYF	TGTGCCAGCTCACGATACAGGGGGACGCCGGACCAAGAGACCCAGTACTTC	many	TRBD1	TRBJ2-5	TRBV18
CASSYLPGPSNEQFF	TGCGCCAGCAGCTATCTCCCGGGACCCAGCAATGAGCAGTTCTTC	many	.	TRBJ2-1	TRBV5-1
CASSPPTETNEKLFF	TGTGCCAGCTCACCACCGACTGAAACCAATGAAAAACTGTTTTTT	many	.	TRBJ1-4	TRBV18
CASSSDGRRKDTQYF	TGTGCCAGCAGCTCTGATGGACGGCGAAAGGATACGCAGTATTTT	many	.	TRBJ2-3	TRBV7-9
CASGSLGLAGTQETQYF	TGTGCCAGCGGGTCATTGGGACTAGCGGGGACCCAAGAGACCCAGTACTTC	.	TRBD2	TRBJ2-5	TRBV4-2
CASRAGGPGETQYF	TGTGCCAGCAGGGCGGGAGGGCCGGGAGAGACCCAGTACTTC	many	TRBD2	TRBJ2-5	TRBV5-5
CASSLSGGDGYTF	TGTGCCAGCAGTCTATCAGGGGGCGACGGCTACACCTTC	.	TRBD1	TRBJ1-2	TRBV27
CASSLDGASGRLETQYF	TGTGCCAGCAGCTTAGATGGGGCTAGCGGGAGATTGGAGACCCAGTACTTC	.	TRBD2	TRBJ2-5	TRBV7-2
CASSEIAGMIYEQYF	TGTGCCAGCAGTGAAATAGCAGGCATGATTTACGAGCAGTACTTC	many	.	TRBJ2-7	TRBV6-1
CASSIDRLKIQYF	TGTGCCAGTAGTATAGATCGTTTGAAGATTCAGTACTTC	few	.	TRBJ2-4	TRBV19
CASSLSPQGRWEKLFF	TGTGCCAGCTCACTTTCTCCACAGGGAAGGTGGGAAAAACTGTTTTTT	few	.	TRBJ1-4	TRBV18
CSAPHFLDTQYF	TGCAGTGCTCCTCATTTCTTGGATACGCAGTATTTT	many	.	TRBJ2-3	TRBV20-1
CASLGTGGTMNTEAFF	TGTGCCAGCTTGGGGACAGGAGGTACGATGAACACTGAAGCTTTCTTT	many	TRBD1	TRBJ1-1	TRBV6-1
CAWRSGTGQFF	TGTGCCTGGCGATCCGGGACGGGGCAGTTCTTC	many	.	TRBJ2-1	TRBV30
CASSLETGYEQYF	TGTGCCAGCAGCTTGGAAACAGGTTACGAGCAGTACTTC	.	.	TRBJ2-7	TRBV5-4
CAWSVQGGSPLHF	TGTGCCTGGAGTGTACAGGGTGGGTCACCCCTCCACTTT	.	.	TRBJ1-6	TRBV30
CASSDGSTDTQYF	TGTGCCAGCAGTGATGGGAGCACAGATACGCAGTATTTT	many	.	TRBJ2-3	TRBV28
CASSQKRQGWTPLHF	TGTGCCAGCAGCCAAAAAAGACAGGGGTGGACACCCCTCCACTTT	many	TRBD1	TRBJ1-6	TRBV27
CASRKDFDGYTF	TGTGCCAGCAGGAAAGATTTTGATGGCTACACCTTC	many	.	TRBJ1-2	TRBV11-3
CASSDRETQYF	TGTGCCAGCAGCGATAGGGAGACCCAGTACTTC	many	.	TRBJ2-5	TRBV28
CASSQWREGFEQFF	TGTGCCAGCAGCCAATGGCGGGAGGGCTTCGAGCAGTTCTTC	many	TRBD2	TRBJ2-1	TRBV3-1
CASSFSRVEEQFF	TGTGCCAGCAGTTTCAGCAGGGTGGAGGAGCAGTTCTTC	many	.	TRBJ2-1	TRBV12-3/TRBV12-4
CASSIGGVGMSDTQYF	TGTGCCAGTAGTATAGGGGGGGTGGGGATGTCAGATACGCAGTATTTT	few	.	TRBJ2-3	TRBV19
CASSWGDTSGRFSETQYF	TGTGCCAGCAGCTGGGGTGACACTAGCGGGAGATTCTCGGAGACCCAGTACTTC	many	TRBD2	TRBJ2-5	TRBV5-8
CATSSGQSYNEQFF	TGTGCCACCAGTTCTGGGCAGTCTTACAATGAGCAGTTCTTC	many	.	TRBJ2-1	TRBV24-1
CASSYGTYPTETQYF	TGTGCCAGCAGTTACGGGACATATCCCACAGAGACCCAGTACTTC	many	.	TRBJ2-5	TRBV6-5
CATSDPWTGNTGELFF	TGTGCCACCAGTGATCCTTGGACTGGGAACACCGGGGAGCTGTTTTTT	many	.	TRBJ2-2	TRBV24-1
CASSWGMVDTDTQYF	TGTGCCAGCAGCTGGGGGATGGTTGACACAGATACGCAGTATTTT	many	.	TRBJ2-3	TRBV28
CASSFEQGGGYTF	TGTGCCAGCAGTTTTGAACAGGGAGGTGGCTACACCTTC	few	.	TRBJ1-2	TRBV28
CASSLRTSGRAPYNEQFF	TGTGCCAGCAGCTTGCGGACTAGCGGGAGGGCCCCTTACAATGAGCAGTTCTTC	.	TRBD2	TRBJ2-1	TRBV11-2
CASSSPPAGSYEQYF	TGTGCCAGCAGCTCCCCCCCAGCGGGATCCTACGAGCAGTACTTC	many	TRBD2	TRBJ2-7	TRBV6-1
CSANRGTVNQPQHF	TGCAGTGCCAATAGGGGAACAGTCAATCAGCCCCAGCATTTT	many	.	TRBJ1-5	TRBV20-1
CASSMGPGEKLFF	TGTGCCAGTAGTATGGGCCCGGGTGAAAAACTGTTTTTT	many	.	TRBJ1-4	TRBV19
CASSPYRGGITDTQYF	TGTGCCAGCAGTCCATACAGGGGAGGGATCACAGATACGCAGTATTTT	.	.	TRBJ2-3	TRBV27
CASSSEGQDTQYF	TGTGCCAGCAGCTCAGAGGGGCAAGATACGCAGTATTTT	many	.	TRBJ2-3	TRBV7-2
CATSREVDIMNTEAFF	TGTGCCACCAGCAGAGAAGTGGACATCATGAACACTGAAGCTTTCTTT	many	.	TRBJ1-1	TRBV15
CASSERGTGGYF	TGTGCCAGCAGTGAAAGGGGGACAGGGGGGTACTTC	many	TRBD1	TRBJ2-7	TRBV2
CASSYSGAGYQPQHF	TGTGCCAGCAGTTACTCCGGCGCAGGGTATCAGCCCCAGCATTTT	many	.	TRBJ1-5	TRBV6-5
CASSPEAGGTYEQYF	TGTGCCAGCAGCCCTGAGGCGGGAGGAACCTACGAGCAGTACTTC	many	TRBD2	TRBJ2-7	TRBV4-2
CASSYPSGRAGTDTQYF	TGTGCCAGCAGTTACCCGAGCGGGAGGGCCGGCACAGATACGCAGTATTTT	many	TRBD2	TRBJ2-3	TRBV6-2/TRBV6-3
CASSFGDTETQYF	TGCGCCAGCAGCTTTGGGGACACAGAGACCCAGTACTTC	.	.	TRBJ2-5	TRBV5-1
CASGRLATNNEQFF	TGTGCCAGCGGCAGACTAGCGACTAACAATGAGCAGTTCTTC	.	TRBD2	TRBJ2-1	TRBV6-1
CASSRSDQGQLNEQFF	TGTGCCAGCAGCCGATCGGACCAAGGACAGCTCAATGAGCAGTTCTTC	many	.	TRBJ2-1	TRBV13
CAISEWHSGNQPQHF	TGTGCCATCAGTGAGTGGCACAGCGGAAATCAGCCCCAGCATTTT	many	.	TRBJ1-5	TRBV10-3
CASSLGPSGRGDTQYF	TGTGCCAGCAGCTTAGGGCCTAGCGGGAGGGGAGATACGCAGTATTTT	many	TRBD2	TRBJ2-3	TRBV7-2
CASSDPNSNQPQHF	TGTGCCAGCAGTGACCCAAATAGCAATCAGCCCCAGCATTTT	many	.	TRBJ1-5	TRBV2
CASSQNHREGANYGYTF	TGTGCCAGCAGCCAGAACCACAGGGAAGGGGCTAACTATGGCTACACCTTC	.	.	TRBJ1-2	TRBV4-2
CASSPPWASGNNEQFF	TGTGCCAGCTCACCACCGTGGGCTAGCGGGAACAATGAGCAGTTCTTC	many	TRBD2	TRBJ2-1	TRBV18
CASRPRGRFDEQYF	TGTGCCAGTAGGCCCCGCGGGAGGTTCGACGAGCAGTACTTC	many	TRBD2	TRBJ2-7	TRBV19
CATRGGADTEAFF	TGTGCCACCCGGGGGGGCGCAGACACTGAAGCTTTCTTT	many	.	TRBJ1-1	TRBV24-1
CSACSGREIDTQYF	TGCAGTGCTTGTAGCGGGAGGGAGATAGATACGCAGTATTTT	few	TRBD2	TRBJ2-3	TRBV20-1
CASSYSTGATTNEQFF	TGTGCCAGCAGTTACTCGACAGGGGCTACTACCAATGAGCAGTTCTTC	.	TRBD1	TRBJ2-1	TRBV6-5
CSAKGGLAVNEQFF	TGCAGTGCAAAAGGGGGACTAGCGGTAAATGAGCAGTTCTTC	many	TRBD2	TRBJ2-1	TRBV20-1
CANLRSFTDTQYF	TGTGCCAACCTCAGGAGTTTCACAGATACGCAGTATTTT	many	.	TRBJ2-3	TRBV2
CASSQDPPGQVTDTQYF	TGCGCCAGCAGCCAAGATCCTCCGGGACAAGTCACAGATACGCAGTATTTT	.	.	TRBJ2-3	TRBV4-3